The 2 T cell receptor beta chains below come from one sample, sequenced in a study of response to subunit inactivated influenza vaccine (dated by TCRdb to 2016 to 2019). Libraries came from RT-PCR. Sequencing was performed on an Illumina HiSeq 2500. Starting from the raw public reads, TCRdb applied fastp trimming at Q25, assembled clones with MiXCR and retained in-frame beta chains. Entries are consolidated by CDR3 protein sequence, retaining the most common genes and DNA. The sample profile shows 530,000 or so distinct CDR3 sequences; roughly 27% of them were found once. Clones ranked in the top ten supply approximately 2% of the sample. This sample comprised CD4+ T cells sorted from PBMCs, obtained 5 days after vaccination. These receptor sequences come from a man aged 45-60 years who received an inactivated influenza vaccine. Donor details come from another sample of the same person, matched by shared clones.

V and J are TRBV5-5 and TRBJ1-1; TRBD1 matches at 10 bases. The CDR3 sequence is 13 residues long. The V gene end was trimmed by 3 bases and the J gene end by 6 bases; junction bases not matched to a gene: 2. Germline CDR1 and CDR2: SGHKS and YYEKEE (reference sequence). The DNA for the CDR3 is TGTGCCAGCAGCTGGACAGGGGGGGCTGAAGCTTTCTTT. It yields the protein CASSWTGGAEAFF.

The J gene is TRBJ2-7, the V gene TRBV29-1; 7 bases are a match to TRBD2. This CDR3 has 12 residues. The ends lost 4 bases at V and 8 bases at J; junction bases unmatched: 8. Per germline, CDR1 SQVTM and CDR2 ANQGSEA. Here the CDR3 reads CSVGEGPGKQYF. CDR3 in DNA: TGCAGCGTTGGGGAGGGGCCCGGAAAGCAGTACTTC.